The sequence of this T cell receptor (beta chain) was determined in a study of blood T cell repertoires in COVID-19. Assay used: immunoSEQ multiplex PCR; TCRdb lists only in-frame clones, some missing. The sample carries 350,000 or so clones, about nine tenths recorded once. Someone with COVID-19 had been met by exposed participants within 2 weeks before study entry. The germline CDR1 and CDR2 sequences are LGHNT and FRNRAP. The CDR3 runs to 16 residues. Trimming removed 1 base at V and 4 bases at J, with 14 bases between. This sequence originates from a woman in her twenties or thirties who had been exposed to COVID-19. The sequenced sample was PBMCs or T cells enriched from blood (not recorded which). The chain uses TRBV12-5 and TRBJ1-3, with TRBD1 as a possible D gene (6 bases). As DNA, the CDR3 is TGTGCTAGTGGTTTGGGTAACAGGGCTGACGGAAACACCATATATTTT. It encodes CASGLGNRADGNTIYF.